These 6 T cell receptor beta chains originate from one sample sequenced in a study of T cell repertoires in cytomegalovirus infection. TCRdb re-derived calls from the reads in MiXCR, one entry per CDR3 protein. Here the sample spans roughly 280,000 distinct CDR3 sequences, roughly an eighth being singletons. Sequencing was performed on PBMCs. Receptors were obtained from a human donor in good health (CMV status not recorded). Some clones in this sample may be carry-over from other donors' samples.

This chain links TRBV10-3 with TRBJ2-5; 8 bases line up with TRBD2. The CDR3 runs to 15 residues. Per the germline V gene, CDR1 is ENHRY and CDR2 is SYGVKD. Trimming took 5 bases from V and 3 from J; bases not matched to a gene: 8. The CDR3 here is CAISPSGSGEETQYF. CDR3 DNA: TGTGCCATCAGTCCCAGCGGGAGTGGAGAAGAGACCCAGTACTTC.

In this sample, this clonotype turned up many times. Written as DNA, the CDR3 is TGTGCCAGCAGCCGAACTAGCGGGACCTCCTACGAGCAGTACTTC. As protein: CASSRTSGTSYEQYF. This chain links TRBV7-8 with TRBJ2-7; 10 positions match TRBD2. In germline, CDR1 is SGHVS, CDR2 FQNEAQ. Germline trimming cut 5 bases from V and 0 bases from J; bases unmatched to any gene: 4. This CDR3 is built from 15 residues.

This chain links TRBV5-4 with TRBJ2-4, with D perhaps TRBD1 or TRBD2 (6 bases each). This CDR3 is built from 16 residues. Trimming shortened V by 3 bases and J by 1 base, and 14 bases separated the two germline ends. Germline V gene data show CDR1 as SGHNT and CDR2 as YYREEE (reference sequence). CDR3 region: CASSSLGGSAKNIQYF. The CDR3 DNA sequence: TGTGCCAGCAGCTCCTTGGGGGGCTCGGCCAAAAACATTCAGTACTTC.

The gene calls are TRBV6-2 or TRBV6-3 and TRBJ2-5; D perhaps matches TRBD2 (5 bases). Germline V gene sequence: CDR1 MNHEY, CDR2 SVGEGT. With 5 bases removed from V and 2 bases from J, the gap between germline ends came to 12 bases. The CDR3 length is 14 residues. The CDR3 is CASSRSPGQETQYF. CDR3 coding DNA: TGTGCCAGCAGTCGGAGCCCGGGGCAAGAGACCCAGTACTTC.

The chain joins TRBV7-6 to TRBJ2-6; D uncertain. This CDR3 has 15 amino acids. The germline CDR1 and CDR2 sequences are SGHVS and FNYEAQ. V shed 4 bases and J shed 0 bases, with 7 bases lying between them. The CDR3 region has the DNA TGTGCCAGCAGCTCTCAGTCCTCTGGGGCCAACGTCCTGACTTTC. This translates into CASSSQSSGANVLTF.

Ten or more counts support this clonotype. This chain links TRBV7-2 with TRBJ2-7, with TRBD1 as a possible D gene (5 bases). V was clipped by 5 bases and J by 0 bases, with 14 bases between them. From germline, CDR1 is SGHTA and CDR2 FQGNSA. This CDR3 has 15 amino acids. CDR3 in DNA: TGTGCCAGCAGCATAGACAGTCAGAGCTCCTACGAGCAGTACTTC. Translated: CASSIDSQSSYEQYF.